This entry concerns a single TCR beta chain. Its binding antigen is unknown. No base quality information exists; no much larger clone differs at one position. This entry is derived from a study of blood T cell repertoires in COVID-19 (dated by TCRdb to 2020 to 2022). About the investigation overall: Samples covering the acute and convalescent phases of COVID-19 were provided by collaborators in the United States, Italy and Spain. The prospective study material was composed of cDNA or gDNA derived from T cells, B-cell-depleted T cells, or PBMCs. Deeply sampled blood TCRbeta repertoires from subjects exposed to, actively infected with, or recovered from COVID-19 were included in the dataset. The repertoires were released in a freely available public database intended as a resource for research on the immune response to SARS-CoV-2. The samples were drawn from two sources: the first 160 participants of the ongoing ImmuneRACE study, and 1,000 to 1,500 subjects contributed by 6 global collaborators. Nearly every sample came with metadata listing a de-identified subject ID, COVID-19 status, age in years and sex. HLA class I and class II types, where available, came from metadata supplied by the sample provider rather than from assay-based typing. The study at large found these results: How much clinical and demographic metadata was included differed by source and by participant, and the metadata was provided uncurated.

Whole blood was collected in K2EDTA tubes by collaborating institutions according to the institutions' own protocols. For TCRbeta analysis, collaborators shipped samples in one of three forms: frozen whole blood, isolated PBMCs, or DNA extracted from either of those sample types. TCRbeta CDR3 regions were amplified from genomic DNA by means of the immunoSEQ Assay, a bias-controlled multiplex PCR. Concerning the study's data processing: Within the assay, amplification of reference gene primers was used to estimate how many nucleated cells each sample contained. To quantify the absolute abundance of each unique TCRbeta CDR3 rearrangement, sequence reads were collapsed and filtered. For each sample, productive Simpson clonality was calculated as the square root of Simpson's diversity index over productive rearrangements. TCRdb retrieved this table from immuneACCESS and kept in-frame rearrangements only. Not all clones are present; in checked studies, unresolved V genes account for under half, and no reason is known for the remainder. V and J calls plus clone size are reproduced from that table; the DNA served to infer D and trimming. This sample is represented by 95,000 to 150,000 clones; roughly 90% of them were singletons. Together, the top ten hold 6% to 8.5% of the sample.

Spanning cysteine to phenylalanine, the CDR3 consists of 12 amino acids. The sequence is cut down to CDR3 DNA, 36 bases in frame from base 1. After removal of 6 bases from V and 4 bases from J, the junction retains 3 bases not matched to a gene. Taken from the germline V gene (reference sequence), the CDR1 and CDR2 loops are SGHNT and YYREEE. The source of this sequence is a middle-aged man with acute or convalescent COVID-19. This sequence uses TRBV5-4 and TRBJ2-5; a stretch of 7 junction bases matches TRBD1. The sequenced material came from peripheral blood. The base sequence is TGTGCCAGCAAGGCAGGGGGAGAGACCCAGTACTTC. This yields the protein CASKAGGETQYF.